This T cell receptor beta chain was captured by sequencing in a study of OX40 agonist ivuxolimab in advanced cancers. Regarding the complete study: Ivuxolimab, which targeted the costimulatory receptor OX40 (CD134), was an agonistic, fully human IgG2 monoclonal antibody. Intravenous ivuxolimab was administered to patients every 2 weeks at six dose levels: 0.01, 0.1, 0.3, 1.5, 3 and 10 mg/kg. Among the approximately 50 dose-escalation patients, approximately 20 had hepatocellular carcinoma, around 15 melanoma, 9 renal cell carcinoma and 9 head and neck cancer. The dose-escalation cohort was around 84% male with a mean age of approximately 60 years, ranging from roughly 20 to 85. Patients were allowed to have had prior anti-PD-1, anti-PD-L1 or anti-CTLA-4 therapy, and 40% of the dose-escalation patients had been treated with checkpoint inhibitors. Partial responses occurred in three dose-escalation patients, of whom one had hepatocellular carcinoma and two had cutaneous melanoma. The point of sequencing TCRbeta in the periphery was to test whether ivuxolimab changed TCR sequence diversity and drove clonal T-cell expansion. The paper reports the monotherapy dose-escalation portion (N of about 51 patients) of the phase I ivuxolimab trial.

For sequencing of the TCRbeta CDR3 region, genomic DNA was extracted from the sorted cells. The immunoSEQ Assay was used for sequencing of TCRbeta CDR3 regions. In its TCRdb copy, this immuneACCESS table keeps in-frame sequences only and misses some clones. Where compared with another copy, unresolved V genes explain less than half of these, and the others have no known cause. The sample table shows approximately 68,000 clones, and roughly 84% are seen once. The ten largest clones represent around 2.1% of the sample. With respect to this clone: Its antigen remains unidentified. Base-call qualities are not available, and no considerably larger clone is one nucleotide away.

The CDR3 measures 15 amino acids from cysteine to phenylalanine. Left in the record is the CDR3 DNA by itself, 45 bases read in frame from the first base. Trimming removed 2 bases from V and 2 bases from J; the gene matches leave 4 bases unexplained. CDR1 LGHNA and CDR2 YNFKEQ were looked up in the germline V gene. Study-wide conclusions, independent of this receptor: In the 0.1-3.0 mg/kg groups, partial responders were among the patients with the lowest normalized peripheral clonal expansion, particularly in CD8+ T cells. Low levels of normalized T-cell clonal expansion were also seen in some nonresponding patients. After ivuxolimab, expanded clones were on average more numerous among CD8+ T cells than among CD4+ T cells. At doses of 0.1 to 3.0 mg/kg, clonal expansion of both CD4+ and CD8+ blood T cells was observed from baseline to week 6. Antigen specificity was not determined for the clonally expanded peripheral T cells.

The trial excluded patients who had a history of autoimmune disease or were on systemic immunosuppression. Peripheral blood for TCR sequencing was collected from all dose cohorts at baseline, on cycle 4 day 1, and on cycle 7 day 1. Samples were obtained from an open-label, multicenter, first-in-human phase I dose-escalation trial of ivuxolimab. The trial enrolled adults with locally advanced or metastatic head and neck squamous cell, hepatocellular, melanoma or renal cell carcinoma. Before TCR sequencing, CD4+ T cells and CD8+ T cells from peripheral blood were sorted into separate populations. This TCR was sampled from an adult with an advanced solid tumor such as melanoma, head and neck, liver or kidney cancer. The sequence joins TRBV4-2 to TRBJ1-2; TRBD1 agrees with 8 junctional bases. Material: CD4+ or CD8+ T cells sorted from blood, obtained in a trial of the OX40 agonist ivuxolimab. Here is the DNA: TGTGCCAGCAGCCAACGGACAGGGAGAAACTATGGCTACACCTTC. This codes for CASSQRTGRNYGYTF.